The present T cell receptor beta chain was sequenced within a study of OX40 agonist ivuxolimab in advanced cancers. Study context: Each dose-escalation patient presented with hepatocellular carcinoma, melanoma, renal cell or head and neck cancer.

The CDR3 has 16 residues. Germline CDR1 is SGHAT and CDR2 is FQDESV (reference sequence). Trimming shortened V by 3 bases and J by 0 bases, and 9 bases separated the two germline ends. This clone was counted between two and nine times. The table came from immunoSEQ multiplex PCR; TCRdb's copy has only in-frame clones and leaves some out. The table includes some 30,000 clones, about 89% detected once. This sample comprised CD4+ or CD8+ T cells sorted from blood, obtained in a trial of the OX40 agonist ivuxolimab. The chain couples TRBV11-1 to TRBJ1-6, with a weak D call TRBD1 (5 bases). The sequence was obtained from an adult with an advanced solid tumor such as melanoma, head and neck, liver or kidney cancer. The CDR3, as DNA: TGTGCCAGCAGCTTGGGGCGGAGCTCCTATAATTCACCCCTCCACTTT. It specifies CASSLGRSSYNSPLHF.